This T cell receptor (beta chain) was obtained from a study of beta chain features in type 1 diabetes. Study summary: Sorted cells, 107,917,701 in number, were examined across all samples.

Central memory, naive, regulatory and stem cell-like memory CD4+ cells were sorted by CD45RO/CCR7/CD25/CD127/CD95/CD27. Regarding this clone: The antigen remains unidentified.

Study-level findings and limits: Short templates might get an advantage during PCR, and this would be equal in patients and controls.

Every isolated RNA sample was fully reverse transcribed, so sequencing captured expressed TCRB transcripts. The data were produced by immunoSEQ multiplex PCR, yet TCRdb's version contains in-frame clones alone and is incomplete. The table records hundreds of thousands of clones, about 14% of them present only once. The CDR3 sequence is 17 residues long. The V and J ends lost 0 bases and 2 bases respectively, with 15 bases between them. The germline CDR1 and CDR2 sequences are SGDLS and YYNGEE. Sequencing input: naive CD4+ T cells from blood. The rearrangement joins TRBV9 to TRBJ1-5; unclear D gene. This TCR came from a man between 18 and 29 years old in good health. The CDR3 loop is CASSVGPGGEGNQPQHF. DNA for the CDR3: TGTGCCAGCAGCGTAGGCCCCGGCGGGGAAGGCAATCAGCCCCAGCATTTT.